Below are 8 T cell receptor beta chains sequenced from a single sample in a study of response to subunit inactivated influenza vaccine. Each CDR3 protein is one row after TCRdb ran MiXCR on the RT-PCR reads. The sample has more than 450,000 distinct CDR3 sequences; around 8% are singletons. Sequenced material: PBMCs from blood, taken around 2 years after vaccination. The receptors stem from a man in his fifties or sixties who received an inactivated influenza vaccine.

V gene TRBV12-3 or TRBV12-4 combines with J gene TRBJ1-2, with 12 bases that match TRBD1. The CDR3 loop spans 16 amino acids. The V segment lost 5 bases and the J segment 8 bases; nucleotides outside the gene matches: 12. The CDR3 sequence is CASSPGTGGLRLGYTF. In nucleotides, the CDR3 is TGTGCCAGCAGTCCGGGGACAGGGGGCCTTCGGCTAGGCTACACCTTC.

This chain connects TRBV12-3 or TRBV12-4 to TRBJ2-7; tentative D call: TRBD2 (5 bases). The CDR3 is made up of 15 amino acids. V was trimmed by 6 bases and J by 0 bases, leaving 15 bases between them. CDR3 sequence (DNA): TGTGCCAGCAGCCCGGGGTTAAGGAGCTCCTACGAGCAGTACTTC. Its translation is CASSPGLRSSYEQYF.

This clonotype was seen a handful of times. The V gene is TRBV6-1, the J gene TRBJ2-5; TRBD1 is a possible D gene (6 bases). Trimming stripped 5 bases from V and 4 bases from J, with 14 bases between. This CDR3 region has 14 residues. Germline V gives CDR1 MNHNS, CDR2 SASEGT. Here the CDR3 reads CASSRDGTSETQYF. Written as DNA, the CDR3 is TGTGCCAGCAGTCGCGATGGGACATCAGAGACCCAGTACTTC.

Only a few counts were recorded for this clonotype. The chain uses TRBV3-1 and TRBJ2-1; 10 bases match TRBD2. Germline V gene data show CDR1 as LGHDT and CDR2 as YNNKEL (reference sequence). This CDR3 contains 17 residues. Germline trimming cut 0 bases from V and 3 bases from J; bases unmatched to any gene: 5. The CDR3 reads CASSQEGVAGGYNEQFF. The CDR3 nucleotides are TGTGCCAGCAGCCAAGAAGGAGTAGCGGGAGGCTACAATGAGCAGTTCTTC.

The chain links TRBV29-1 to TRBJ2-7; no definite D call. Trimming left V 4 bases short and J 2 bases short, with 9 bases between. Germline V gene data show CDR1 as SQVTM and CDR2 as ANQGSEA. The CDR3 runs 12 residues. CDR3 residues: CSVVGQAYEQYF. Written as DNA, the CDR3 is TGCAGCGTTGTAGGGCAAGCCTACGAGCAGTACTTC.

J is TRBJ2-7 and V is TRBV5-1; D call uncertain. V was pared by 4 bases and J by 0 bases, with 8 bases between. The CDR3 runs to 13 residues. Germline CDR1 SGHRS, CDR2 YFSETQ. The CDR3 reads CASSPESSYEQYF. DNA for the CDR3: TGCGCCAGCAGCCCGGAAAGCTCCTACGAGCAGTACTTC.

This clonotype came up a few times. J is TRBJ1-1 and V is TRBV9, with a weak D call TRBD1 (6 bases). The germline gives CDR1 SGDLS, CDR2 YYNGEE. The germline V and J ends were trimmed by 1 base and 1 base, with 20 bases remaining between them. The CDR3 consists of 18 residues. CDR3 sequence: CASSVQPLSQGGNTEAFF. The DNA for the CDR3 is TGTGCCAGCAGCGTACAACCTTTGTCACAGGGTGGGAACACTGAAGCTTTCTTT.

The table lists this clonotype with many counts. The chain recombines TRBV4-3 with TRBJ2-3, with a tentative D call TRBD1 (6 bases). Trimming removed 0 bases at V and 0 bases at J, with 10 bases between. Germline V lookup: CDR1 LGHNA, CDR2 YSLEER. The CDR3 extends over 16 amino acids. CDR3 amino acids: CASSQDMGASTDTQYF. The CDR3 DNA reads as TGCGCCAGCAGCCAAGATATGGGGGCCAGCACAGATACGCAGTATTTT.